One and the same sample provided the 10 T cell receptor beta chains below, sequenced in a study of blood T cell repertoires in COVID-19. Assay: immunoSEQ multiplex PCR; the TCRdb copy retains only in-frame clones and omits some. The sample includes around 260,000 clones, 87% of them seen just once. Sequenced: peripheral blood. These receptors were obtained from a woman aged 40 to 50 who had recovered from COVID-19.

This rearrangement joins TRBV6-2 or TRBV6-3 to TRBJ1-4; D not certain. Germline V gene data show CDR1 as MNHEY and CDR2 as SVGEGT. The CDR3 loop spans 15 amino acids. V was pared by 2 bases and J by 6 bases, with 13 bases between. CDR3 loop: CASSYPRWSDEKLFF. In nucleotides, the CDR3 is TGTGCCAGCAGTTACCCTCGTTGGTCGGATGAAAAACTGTTTTTT.

This chain connects TRBV15 to TRBJ1-2; 7 bases match TRBD1. CDR1 is LNHNV and CDR2 is YYDKDF in the germline V gene (reference sequence). The CDR3 runs 14 residues. The trim removed 3 bases at V and 10 bases at J, leaving 11 bases unmatched. DNA of the CDR3: TGTGCCACCAGCAGGGGGGACAGCGCTATGGCCTACACCTTC. Its translation is CATSRGDSAMAYTF.

The gene calls are TRBV14 and TRBJ2-7; D is undetermined. This CDR3 is 17 amino acids long. Germline-derived CDR1 and CDR2 are SGHDN and FVKESK. The V gene lost 4 bases and the J gene lost 5 bases, with 24 bases spanning the gap. CDR3 nucleotides: TGTGCCAGCAGCCGTTCACCTAAAGCCCCCCCTTTCCACGAGCAGTACTTC. It yields the protein CASSRSPKAPPFHEQYF.

The genes are TRBV7-6 and TRBJ2-3; TRBD2 matches at 11 bases. Germline V gene data show CDR1 as SGHVS and CDR2 as FNYEAQ. CDR3 length: 18 residues. The J segment lost 2 bases and the V segment lost 0 bases, leaving 7 bases of the junction unmatched. This CDR3 reads CASSLAPGLAELTDTQYF. The CDR3 DNA reads TGTGCCAGCAGCTTAGCGCCGGGACTAGCGGAGCTCACAGATACGCAGTATTTT.

The gene calls are TRBV10-3 and TRBJ1-2; 7 bases map to TRBD1. This CDR3 spans 17 amino acids. Germline values: CDR1 ENHRY, CDR2 SYGVKD. Trimming at V came to 0 bases and at J to 4 bases, leaving 11 bases not matched to a gene. The CDR3 protein is CAISESRGGLSIYGYTF. CDR3 coding DNA: TGTGCCATCAGTGAGTCGAGAGGGGGCCTCTCTATCTATGGCTACACCTTC.

The chain has TRBV9 and TRBJ1-2; D might be TRBD1 (5 bases). The CDR3 runs to 15 residues. The V gene's germline CDR1 is SGDLS and CDR2 YYNGEE. Between the trimmed V and J ends, which lost 0 bases and 0 bases, there was a span of 9 bases. Written as DNA, the CDR3 is TGTGCCAGCAGCGTAGCACAGGATGCTAACTATGGCTACACCTTC. Translating it yields CASSVAQDANYGYTF.

This clone showed up just once. The chain employs TRBV18 and TRBJ2-4, with 9 positions matching TRBD1. Per the germline V gene, CDR1 is KGHSH and CDR2 is LQKENI. This CDR3 comprises 15 residues. V lost 6 bases, J lost 4 bases, and 7 bases stayed unmatched. CDR3: CASSLPGQGKNIQYF. CDR3 coding DNA: TGTGCCAGCTCTCTCCCGGGACAGGGAAAAAACATTCAGTACTTC.

V is TRBV7-9 and J is TRBJ1-2; 8 nucleotides line up with TRBD1. The germline V gene has CDR1 SEHNR and CDR2 FQNEAQ (reference sequence). J lost 5 bases, V lost 1 base, and 3 bases had no gene match. The CDR3 is 14 amino acids. This CDR3 is CASSLEQGAYGYTF. In nucleotides, the CDR3 is TGTGCCAGCAGCTTAGAGCAGGGGGCGTATGGCTACACCTTC.

This clone has a single count. The V and J genes are TRBV15 and TRBJ1-3; TRBD1 matches at 10 bases. Trimming removed 0 bases from V and 1 base from J; junction bases left unmatched: 3. This CDR3 contains 17 residues. Germline values: CDR1 LNHNV, CDR2 YYDKDF (reference sequence). Here the CDR3 reads CATSRERQGASGNTIYF. CDR3 DNA sequence: TGTGCCACCAGCAGAGAGAGACAGGGGGCGTCTGGAAACACCATATATTTT. Together with reference TRBV15 and TRBJ1-3, the CDR3 gives the full variable domain: DAMVIQNPRYQVTQFGKPVTLSCSQTLNHNVMYWYQQKSSQAPKLLFHYYDKDFNNEADTPDNFQSRRPNTSFCFLDIRSPGLGDTAMYLCATSRERQGASGNTIYFGEGSWLTVV.

This clone turned up a few times. V is TRBV5-4 and J is TRBJ2-3; 9 bases map to TRBD2. This CDR3 contains 16 residues. The germline V gene has CDR1 SGHNT and CDR2 YYREEE (reference sequence). The ends lost 0 bases at V and 3 bases at J; junction bases unmatched: 5. The CDR3 sequence: CASSLEIAGVTDTQYF. In nucleotides, the CDR3 is TGTGCCAGCAGCTTGGAGATAGCGGGGGTAACAGATACGCAGTATTTT.